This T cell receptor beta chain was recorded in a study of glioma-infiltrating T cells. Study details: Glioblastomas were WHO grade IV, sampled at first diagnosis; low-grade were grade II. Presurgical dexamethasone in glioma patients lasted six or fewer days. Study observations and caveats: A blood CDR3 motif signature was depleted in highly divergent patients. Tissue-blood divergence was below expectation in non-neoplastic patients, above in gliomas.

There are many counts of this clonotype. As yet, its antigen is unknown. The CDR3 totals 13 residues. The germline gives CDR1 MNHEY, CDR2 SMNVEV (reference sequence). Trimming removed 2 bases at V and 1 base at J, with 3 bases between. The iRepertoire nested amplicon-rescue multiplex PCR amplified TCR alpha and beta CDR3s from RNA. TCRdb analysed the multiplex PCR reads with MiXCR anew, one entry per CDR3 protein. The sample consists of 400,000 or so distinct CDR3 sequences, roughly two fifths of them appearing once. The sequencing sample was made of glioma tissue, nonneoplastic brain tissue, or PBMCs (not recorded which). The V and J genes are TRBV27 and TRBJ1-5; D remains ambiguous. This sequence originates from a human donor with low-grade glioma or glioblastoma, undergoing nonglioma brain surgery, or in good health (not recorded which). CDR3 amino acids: CASSLGSNQPQHF. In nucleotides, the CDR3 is TGTGCCAGCAGTTTAGGGAGCAATCAGCCCCAGCATTTT.